This is a list of T cell receptor beta chains from one sample in a study of spatial heterogeneity in lung cancer. TCRdb independently ran MiXCR on the 5' RACE reads; one entry per CDR3 protein. The table includes 40,000 to 45,000 distinct CDR3 sequences, approximately 7% detected once. The sequences come from PBMCs, collected at surgery. All receptors come from a female donor with early-stage non-small cell lung cancer. CDR3s include the opening cysteine and the closing phenylalanine or tryptophan.

V gene | CDR3 protein
TRBV7-2 | CASSLDSGTEAFF
TRBV11-2 | CASSTQLFSGNTIYF
TRBV24-1 | CATSQRNYNEQFF
TRBV5-4 | CASSLARNTEAFF
TRBV9 | CASTFHDLQGGTEAFF
TRBV6-2/TRBV6-3 | CASSNDRERKPQHF
TRBV20-1 | CSAIRDGNQPQHF
TRBV5-6 | CASSLVKTRNQPQHF
TRBV7-9 | CASSLLAGANVLTF
TRBV5-1 | CASSPGDGYTEAFF
TRBV5-1 | CASSLGFPQETQYF
TRBV5-1 | CASGTSGGNTDTQYF
TRBV18 | CASLTSPGDGTEAFF